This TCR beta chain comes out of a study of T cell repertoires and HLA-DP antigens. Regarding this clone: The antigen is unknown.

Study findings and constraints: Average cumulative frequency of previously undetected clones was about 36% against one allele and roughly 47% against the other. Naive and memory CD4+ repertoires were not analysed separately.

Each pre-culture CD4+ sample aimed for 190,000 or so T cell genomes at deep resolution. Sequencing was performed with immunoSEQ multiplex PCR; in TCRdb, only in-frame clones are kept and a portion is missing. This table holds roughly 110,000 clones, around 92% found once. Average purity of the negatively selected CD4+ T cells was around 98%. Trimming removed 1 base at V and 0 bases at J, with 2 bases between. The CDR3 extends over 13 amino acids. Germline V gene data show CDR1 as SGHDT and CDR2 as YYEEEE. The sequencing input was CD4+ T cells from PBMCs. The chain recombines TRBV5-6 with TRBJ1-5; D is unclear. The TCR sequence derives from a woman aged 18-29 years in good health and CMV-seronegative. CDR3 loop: CASSLTSNQPQHF. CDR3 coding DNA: TGTGCCAGCAGCTTGACTAGCAATCAGCCCCAGCATTTT.